The clone carrying this TCR beta chain was counted a few times. The antigen remains undetermined. This sample was included in a study of cytomegalovirus exposure and HLA in healthy donors. Use of 60 Vbeta and 13 Jbeta primers characterized the PCR. The authors' processing: As a later analysis found, there were 70 million to 80 million unique TCR beta chains, of which around 10 million were shared. Profiling relied on immunoSEQ multiplex PCR, and the TCRdb table lists in-frame clones only, not all of them. V and J calls and clone size follow that table, whereas D and trimming were derived from the DNA. The sample lists fewer than 150,000 clones, over 70% seen once, with roughly 10% in the top ten. After removal of 1 base from V and 0 bases from J, the junction contained 2 bases not matched to a gene. The germline CDR1 and CDR2 sequences are SGHTA and FQGNSA. The CDR3 runs 17 residues. Study outcomes and limitations: In vitro work confirmed that a few CMV-associated chains recognize CMV antigens.

This sequence was found in a woman between 45 and 60 years old in good health and CMV-seropositive. V is TRBV7-2 and J is TRBJ1-4; TRBD1 agrees at 10 bases. The sequenced sample consisted of PBMCs. The CDR3 DNA reads as TGTGCCAGCAGCTTAGAAGGGACAGGGGCAACTAATGAAAAACTGTTTTTT. Amino acids: CASSLEGTGATNEKLFF.